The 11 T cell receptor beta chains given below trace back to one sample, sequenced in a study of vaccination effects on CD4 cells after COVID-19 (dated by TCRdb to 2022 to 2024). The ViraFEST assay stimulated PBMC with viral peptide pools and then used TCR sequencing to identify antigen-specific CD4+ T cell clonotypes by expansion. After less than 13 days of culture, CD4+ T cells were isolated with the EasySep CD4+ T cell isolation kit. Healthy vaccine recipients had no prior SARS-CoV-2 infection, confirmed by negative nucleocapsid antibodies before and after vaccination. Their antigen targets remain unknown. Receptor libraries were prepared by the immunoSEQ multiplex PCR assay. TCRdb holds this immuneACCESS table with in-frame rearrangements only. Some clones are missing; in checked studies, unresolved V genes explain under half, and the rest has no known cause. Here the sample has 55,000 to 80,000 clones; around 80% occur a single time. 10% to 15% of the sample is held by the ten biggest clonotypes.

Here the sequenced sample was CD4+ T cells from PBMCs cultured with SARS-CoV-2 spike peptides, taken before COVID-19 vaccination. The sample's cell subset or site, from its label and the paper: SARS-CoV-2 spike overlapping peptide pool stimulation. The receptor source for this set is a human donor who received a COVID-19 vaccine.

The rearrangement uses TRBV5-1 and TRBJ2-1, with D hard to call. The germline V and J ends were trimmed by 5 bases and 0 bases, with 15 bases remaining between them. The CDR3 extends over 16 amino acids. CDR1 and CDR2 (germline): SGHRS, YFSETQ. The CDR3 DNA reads TGCGCCAGCAGTAAAAGGACGGTTTCCTCCTACAATGAGCAGTTCTTC. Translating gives CASSKRTVSSYNEQFF.

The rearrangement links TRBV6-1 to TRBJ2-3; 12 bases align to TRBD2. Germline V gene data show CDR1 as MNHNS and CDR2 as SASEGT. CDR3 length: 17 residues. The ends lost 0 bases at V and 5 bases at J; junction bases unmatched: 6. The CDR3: CASSEAPSGGAQDTQYF. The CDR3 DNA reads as TGTGCCAGCAGTGAAGCTCCTAGCGGGGGGGCCCAAGATACGCAGTATTTT.

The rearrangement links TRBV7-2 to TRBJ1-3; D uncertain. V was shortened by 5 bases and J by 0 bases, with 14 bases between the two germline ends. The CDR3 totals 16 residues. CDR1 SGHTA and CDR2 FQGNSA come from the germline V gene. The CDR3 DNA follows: TGTGCCAGCAGCCCCTCGGTCGCAAGCTCTGGAAACACCATATATTTT. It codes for CASSPSVASSGNTIYF.

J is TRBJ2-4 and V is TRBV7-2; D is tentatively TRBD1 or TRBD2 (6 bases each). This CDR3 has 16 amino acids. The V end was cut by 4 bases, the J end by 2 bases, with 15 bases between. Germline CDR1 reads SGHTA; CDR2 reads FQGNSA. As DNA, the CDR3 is TGTGCCAGCAGCTCCGGCCCGGGGGCGTCCAAAAACATTCAGTACTTC. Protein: CASSSGPGASKNIQYF.

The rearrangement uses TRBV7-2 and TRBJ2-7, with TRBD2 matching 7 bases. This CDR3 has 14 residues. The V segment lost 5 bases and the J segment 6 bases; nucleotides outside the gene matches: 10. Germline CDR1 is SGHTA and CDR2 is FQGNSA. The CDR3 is CASSPTGGLIEQYV. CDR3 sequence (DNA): TGTGCCAGCAGCCCCACGGGAGGCCTGATCGAGCAGTACGTC.

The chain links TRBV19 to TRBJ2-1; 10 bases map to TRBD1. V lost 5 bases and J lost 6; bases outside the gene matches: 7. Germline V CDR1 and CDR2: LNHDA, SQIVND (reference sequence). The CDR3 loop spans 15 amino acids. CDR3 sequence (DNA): TGTGCCAGTAGTTCGGGACAGGGGCCATCCAATGAGCAGTTCTTC. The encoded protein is CASSSGQGPSNEQFF.

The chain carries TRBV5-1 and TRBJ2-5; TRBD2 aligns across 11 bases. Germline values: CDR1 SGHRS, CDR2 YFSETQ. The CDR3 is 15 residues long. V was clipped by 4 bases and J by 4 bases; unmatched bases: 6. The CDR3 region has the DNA TGCGCCAGCAGCCCGCTAGCGGGGGGAGGAGAGACCCAGTACTTC. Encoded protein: CASSPLAGGGETQYF.

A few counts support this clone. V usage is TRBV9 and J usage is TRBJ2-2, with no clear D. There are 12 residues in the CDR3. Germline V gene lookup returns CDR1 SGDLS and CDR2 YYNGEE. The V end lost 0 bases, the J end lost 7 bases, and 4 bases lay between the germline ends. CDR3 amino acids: CASSVVIGELFF. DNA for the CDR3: TGTGCCAGCAGCGTAGTGATCGGGGAGCTGTTTTTT.

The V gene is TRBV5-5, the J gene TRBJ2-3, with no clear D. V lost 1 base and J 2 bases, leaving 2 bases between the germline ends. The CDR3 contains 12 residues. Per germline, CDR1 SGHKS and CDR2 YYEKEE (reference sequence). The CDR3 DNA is TGTGCCAGCAGCTTGATCACAGATACGCAGTATTTT. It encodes CASSLITDTQYF. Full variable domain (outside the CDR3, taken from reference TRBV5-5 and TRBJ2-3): DAGVTQSPTHLIKTRGQQVTLRCSPISGHKSVSWYQQVLGQGPQFIFQYYEKEERGRGNFPDRFSARQFPNYSSELNVNALLLGDSALYLCASSLITDTQYFGPGTRLTVL.

CDR3 bases: TGTGCCAGCAGCTTAACGAGCGGGGGCCCCGGGGAGCTGTTTTTT. The encoded protein is CASSLTSGGPGELFF. The chain is built from TRBV5-4 and TRBJ2-2; 8 bases map to TRBD2. This CDR3 has 15 residues. After removal of 2 bases from V and 6 bases from J, the junction contained 6 bases not matched to a gene. The germline CDR1 and CDR2 sequences are SGHNT and YYREEE (reference sequence).

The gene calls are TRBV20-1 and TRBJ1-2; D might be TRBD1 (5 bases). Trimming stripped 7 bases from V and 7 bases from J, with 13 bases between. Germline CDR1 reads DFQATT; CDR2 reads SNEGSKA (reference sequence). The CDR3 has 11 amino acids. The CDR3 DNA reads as TGCAGTGGCGGGCGCGGGGGTGGCTACACCTTC. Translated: CSGGRGGGYTF.